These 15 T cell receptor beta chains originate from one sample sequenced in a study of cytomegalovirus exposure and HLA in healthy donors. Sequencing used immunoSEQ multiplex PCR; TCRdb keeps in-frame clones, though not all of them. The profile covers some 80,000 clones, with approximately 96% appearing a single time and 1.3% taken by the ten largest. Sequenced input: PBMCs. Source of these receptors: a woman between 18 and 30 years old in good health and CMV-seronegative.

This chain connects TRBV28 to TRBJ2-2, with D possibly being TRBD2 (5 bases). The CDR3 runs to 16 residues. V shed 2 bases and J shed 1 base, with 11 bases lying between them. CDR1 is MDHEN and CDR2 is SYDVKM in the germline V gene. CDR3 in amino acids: CASSLGPGLNTGELFF. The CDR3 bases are TGTGCCAGCAGTTTAGGGCCAGGACTGAACACCGGGGAGCTGTTTTTT.

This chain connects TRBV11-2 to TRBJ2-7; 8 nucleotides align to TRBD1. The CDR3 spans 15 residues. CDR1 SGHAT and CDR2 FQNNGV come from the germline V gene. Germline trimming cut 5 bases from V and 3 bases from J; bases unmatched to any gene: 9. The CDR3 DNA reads TGTGCCAGCAGCCTACCCGCAGGGGGCCTCTACGAGCAGTACTTC. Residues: CASSLPAGGLYEQYF.

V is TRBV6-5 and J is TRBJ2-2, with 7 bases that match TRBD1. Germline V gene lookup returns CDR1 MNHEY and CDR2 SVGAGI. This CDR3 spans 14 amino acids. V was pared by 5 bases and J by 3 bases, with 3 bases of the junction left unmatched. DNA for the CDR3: TGTGCCAGCAGTCAACAGGGGTACACCGGGGAGCTGTTTTTT. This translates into CASSQQGYTGELFF.

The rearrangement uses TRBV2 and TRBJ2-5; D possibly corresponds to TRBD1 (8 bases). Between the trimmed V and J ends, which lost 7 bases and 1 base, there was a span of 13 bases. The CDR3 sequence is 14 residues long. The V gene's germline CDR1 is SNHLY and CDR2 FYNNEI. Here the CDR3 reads CASTTGEGQETQYF. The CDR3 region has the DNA TGTGCCAGCACGACAGGGGAGGGCCAAGAGACCCAGTACTTC.

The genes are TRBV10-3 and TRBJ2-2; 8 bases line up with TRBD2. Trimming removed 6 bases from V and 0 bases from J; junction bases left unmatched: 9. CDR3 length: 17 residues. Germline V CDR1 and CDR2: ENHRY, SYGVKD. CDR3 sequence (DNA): TGTGCCATCAGGGGGACTAGTTCCATGTCGAACACCGGGGAGCTGTTTTTT. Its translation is CAIRGTSSMSNTGELFF.

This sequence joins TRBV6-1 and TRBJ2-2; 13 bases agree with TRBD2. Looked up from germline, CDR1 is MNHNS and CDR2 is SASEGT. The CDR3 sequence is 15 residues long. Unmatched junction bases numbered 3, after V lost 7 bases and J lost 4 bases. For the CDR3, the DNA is TGTGCCAGCACTCGACTAGCGGGGGGCACCGGGGAGCTGTTTTTT. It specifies CASTRLAGGTGELFF.

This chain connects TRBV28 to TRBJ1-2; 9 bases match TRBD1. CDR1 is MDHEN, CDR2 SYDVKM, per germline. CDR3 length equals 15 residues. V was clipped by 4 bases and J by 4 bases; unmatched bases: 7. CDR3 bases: TGTGCCAGCAGTTCCCCAGGGACAGGGAGCTATGGCTACACCTTC. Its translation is CASSSPGTGSYGYTF.

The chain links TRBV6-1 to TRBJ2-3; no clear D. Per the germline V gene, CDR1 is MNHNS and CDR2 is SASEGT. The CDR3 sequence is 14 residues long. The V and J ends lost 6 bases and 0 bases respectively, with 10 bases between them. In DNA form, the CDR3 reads TGTGCCAGCAGGAACTATGCTAGCACAGATACGCAGTATTTT. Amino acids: CASRNYASTDTQYF.

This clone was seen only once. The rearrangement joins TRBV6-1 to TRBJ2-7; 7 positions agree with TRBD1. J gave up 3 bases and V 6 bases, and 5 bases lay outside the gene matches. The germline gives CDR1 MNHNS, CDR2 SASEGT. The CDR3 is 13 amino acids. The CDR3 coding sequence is TGTGCCAGCAGACCCGGGACAGTCTACGAGCAGTACTTC. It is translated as CASRPGTVYEQYF.

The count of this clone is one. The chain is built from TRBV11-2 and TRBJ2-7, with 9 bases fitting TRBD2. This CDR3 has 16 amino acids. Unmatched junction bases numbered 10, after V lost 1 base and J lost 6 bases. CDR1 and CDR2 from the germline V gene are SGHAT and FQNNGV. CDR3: CASSLVSGSVVGEQYF. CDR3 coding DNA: TGTGCCAGCAGCTTAGTTAGCGGGAGTGTGGTTGGCGAGCAGTACTTC.

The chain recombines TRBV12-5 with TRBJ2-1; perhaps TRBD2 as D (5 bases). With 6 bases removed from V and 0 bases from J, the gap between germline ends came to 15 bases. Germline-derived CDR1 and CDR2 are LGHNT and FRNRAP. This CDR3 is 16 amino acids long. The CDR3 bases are TGTGCTAGTGGGACCCGAGATACTAGCTCCTACAATGAGCAGTTCTTC. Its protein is CASGTRDTSSYNEQFF. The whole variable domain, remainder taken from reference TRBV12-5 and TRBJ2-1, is DARVTQTPRHKVTEMGQEVTMRCQPILGHNTVFWYRQTMMQGLELLAYFRNRAPLDDSGMPKDRFSAEMPDATLATLKIQPSEPRDSAVYFCASGTRDTSSYNEQFFGPGTRLTVL.

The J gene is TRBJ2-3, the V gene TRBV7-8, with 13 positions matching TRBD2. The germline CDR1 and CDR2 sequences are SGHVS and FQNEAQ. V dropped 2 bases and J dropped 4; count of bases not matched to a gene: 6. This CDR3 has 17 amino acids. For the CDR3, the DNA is TGTGCCAGCAGCTTACTACCGGGACTAGCGGGATCAGATACGCAGTATTTT. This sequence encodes CASSLLPGLAGSDTQYF.

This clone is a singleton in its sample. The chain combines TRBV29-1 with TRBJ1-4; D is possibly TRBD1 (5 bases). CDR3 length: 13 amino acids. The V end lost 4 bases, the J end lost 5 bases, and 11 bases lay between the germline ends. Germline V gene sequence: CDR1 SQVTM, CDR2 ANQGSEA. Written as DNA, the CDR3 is TGCAGCGTTGCCCAGGGCTTCAATGAAAAACTGTTTTTT. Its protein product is CSVAQGFNEKLFF.

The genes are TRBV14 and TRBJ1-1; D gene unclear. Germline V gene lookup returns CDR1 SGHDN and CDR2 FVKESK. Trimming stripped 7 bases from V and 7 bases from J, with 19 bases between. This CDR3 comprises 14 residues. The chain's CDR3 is CASTPSGLIGEAFF. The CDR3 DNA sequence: TGTGCCAGCACCCCCAGCGGGTTAATTGGTGAAGCTTTCTTT.

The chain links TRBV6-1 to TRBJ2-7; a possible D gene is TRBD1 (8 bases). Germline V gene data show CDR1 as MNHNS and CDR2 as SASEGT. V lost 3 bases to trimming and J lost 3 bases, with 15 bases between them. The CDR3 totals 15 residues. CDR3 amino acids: CASSESGGGGYEQYF. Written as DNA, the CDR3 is TGTGCCAGCAGTGAGTCAGGGGGCGGGGGCTACGAGCAGTACTTC.